The rows below give T cell receptor beta chains drawn from one sample of a study of cytomegalovirus exposure and HLA in healthy donors. Profiled with immunoSEQ multiplex PCR; TCRdb holds only in-frame clones, not every one. Recorded for this sample: just under 80,000 clones. The sample consisted of PBMCs. The receptors were gathered from a man between 18 and 35 years old in good health and CMV-seropositive. Both conserved end residues are part of each CDR3. The order of the fields is D gene, V gene, J gene, CDR3 length, CDR3 DNA, CDR3 protein. D genes are given only for firm matches.

NA	TRBV19	TRBJ2-7	13	TGTGCCAGTAGTATACTACCCTCCTACGAGCAGTACTTC	CASSILPSYEQYF
TRBD1	TRBV28	TRBJ1-6	14	TGTGCCAGCAGACCGGGACAGACGAATTCACCCCTCCACTTT	CASRPGQTNSPLHF
TRBD2	TRBV7-7	TRBJ2-5	16	TGTGCCAGCAGCTTAGGGGGCGGGGGAAGTGTTGAGACCCAGTACTTC	CASSLGGGGSVETQYF
NA	TRBV6-5	TRBJ1-1	15	TGTGCCAGCAGCTACCAGGTGCAGGCGAACACTGAAGCTTTCTTT	CASSYQVQANTEAFF
NA	TRBV19	TRBJ1-1	10	TGTGTAACAGGGCGCTCTGAAGCTTTCTTT	CVTGRSEAFF
NA	TRBV6-5	TRBJ2-7	13	TGTGCCAGCAGTCAGCTAACCAGAGGCGAGCAGTACTTC	CASSQLTRGEQYF
TRBD2	TRBV19	TRBJ2-7	16	TGTGCCAGTAGTATGCGGCTAGCGGGACGATCCTACGAGCAGTACTTC	CASSMRLAGRSYEQYF
TRBD2	TRBV6-6	TRBJ2-5	14	TGTGCCAGCAGTGCTAGTGAGGGAGGGGAGACCCAGTACTTC	CASSASEGGETQYF
TRBD1	TRBV5-4	TRBJ2-7	15	TGTGCCAGCAGCTTGGCCGCGACAGGGGAATACGAGCAGTACTTC	CASSLAATGEYEQYF
NA	TRBV5-6	TRBJ2-7	14	TGTGCCAGCAGCTTGGGGACTATTTCCTACGAGCAGTACTTC	CASSLGTISYEQYF
TRBD2	TRBV11-3	TRBJ2-1	19	TGTGCCAGCAGCTTAGAGGGCAGAACTAGCGGGAGGTCCTACAATGAGCAGTTCTTC	CASSLEGRTSGRSYNEQFF
TRBD2	TRBV7-9	TRBJ2-2	16	TGTGCCAGCAGCTTCCTTCCAGCGGGGGGGCCCGGGGAGCTGTTTTTT	CASSFLPAGGPGELFF
NA	TRBV28	TRBJ2-6	16	TGTGCCAGCAGTTTAAACGAGCTCTCTGGGGCCAACGTCCTGACTTTC	CASSLNELSGANVLTF
NA	TRBV4-2	TRBJ1-4	15	TGTGCCAGCAGCCCCAGACAGTCAACTAATGAAAAACTGTTTTTT	CASSPRQSTNEKLFF
TRBD1	TRBV13	TRBJ1-5	15	TGTGCCAGCAGCCCAGGGGGTGATAGCAATCAGCCCCAGCATTTT	CASSPGGDSNQPQHF
NA	TRBV28	TRBJ1-2	15	TGTGCCAGCAGTTTACTTGCGGGGGGCTTGGCTGGCTACACCTTC	CASSLLAGGLAGYTF
NA	TRBV12-5	TRBJ1-1	15	TGTGCTAGTGGTTTGGGTCAGGGCGGGAACACTGAAGCTTTCTTT	CASGLGQGGNTEAFF
NA	TRBV18	TRBJ1-2	17	TGTGCCAGCTCACCGAACGTGAGAACAGAACAATACTATGGCTACACCTTC	CASSPNVRTEQYYGYTF
TRBD2	TRBV7-6	TRBJ2-2	16	TGTGCCAGCAGCCCCTCACTAGCGGGAAACACCGGGGAGCTGTTTTTT	CASSPSLAGNTGELFF
NA	TRBV28	TRBJ1-5	15	TGTGCCAGCGGGGTGAGGGTCTTTAGCAATCAGCCCCAGCATTTT	CASGVRVFSNQPQHF
TRBD1	TRBV28	TRBJ2-5	15	TGTGCCAGCAGCTACTCGGGACAGGGGCAAGAGACCCAGTACTTC	CASSYSGQGQETQYF
NA	TRBV20-1	TRBJ1-1	11	TGCAGTGCTAACAAGAACACTGAAGCTTTCTTT	CSANKNTEAFF
NA	TRBV30	TRBJ1-1	12	TGTACCTGGAGTAGACAGGACACTGAAGCTTTCTTT	CTWSRQDTEAFF
TRBD1	TRBV6-5	TRBJ2-4	15	TGTGCCAGCAGTCCTCCGGGACAGGGGACCAGCATTCAGTACTTC	CASSPPGQGTSIQYF
TRBD2	TRBV4-1	TRBJ2-1	14	TGCGCCAGTGCGACGGAGCGGGAGATAAATGAGCAGTTCTTC	CASATEREINEQFF
NA	TRBV4-2	TRBJ2-1	18	TGTGCCAGCAGCCAAGATCTCCCGGGCAGGGGCTCCTACAATGAGCAGTTCTTC	CASSQDLPGRGSYNEQFF
TRBD1	TRBV6-6	TRBJ1-2	14	TGTGCCAGCAGTTACTCGGGACAGACCTATGGCTACACCTTC	CASSYSGQTYGYTF
TRBD1	TRBV4-1	TRBJ2-5	17	TGCGCCAGCAGCGGACTGCCGTCTACAGGGGGCGGAGAGACCCAGTACTTC	CASSGLPSTGGGETQYF
NA	TRBV5-1	TRBJ2-3	15	TGCGCCAGCAGCTTGGTACCGGGAGGCACAGATACGCAGTATTTT	CASSLVPGGTDTQYF
NA	TRBV13	TRBJ1-1	12	TGTGCCAGCAGTTCTCACGACAGTGAAGCTTTCTTT	CASSSHDSEAFF
NA	TRBV5-1	TRBJ2-7	14	TGCGCCGGCTCCACATCCGGACAGTCCTACGAGCAGTACTTC	CAGSTSGQSYEQYF
TRBD1	TRBV5-1	TRBJ2-3	14	TGCGCCAGCAGCAGGACAGGGGGAACAGATACGCAGTATTTT	CASSRTGGTDTQYF
TRBD1	TRBV27	TRBJ1-2	15	TGTGCCAGCACCCCCGAGGGACAGGGTAACTATGGCTACACCTTC	CASTPEGQGNYGYTF
NA	TRBV19	TRBJ1-3	15	TGTGCCAGTAGTGCCGGCGGGAGCTCTGGAAACACCATATATTTT	CASSAGGSSGNTIYF